The rows below give T cell receptor beta chains drawn from one sample of a study of shared clonotypes between healthy human individuals. The table came from immunoSEQ multiplex PCR; TCRdb's copy has only in-frame clones and leaves some out. This sample has 2 million to 2.5 million clones, with 90% to 96% found just once. Material: naive CD4+ T cells sorted from blood. These TCRs come from a man younger than 35 in good health. The CDR3 runs from the conserved cysteine through the conserved F or W. D genes are given only for firm matches. A clone size is listed for some rows: how often the clone was seen (once, few, many), or a class if it is expanded.

TRBV6-1	-	-	CASSDYNTQYF
TRBV28	-	-	CASSSGVLSNQPQHF
TRBV10-3	TRBD1	-	CAISLDRTGANYGYTF
TRBV9	TRBD2	-	CASSVDPAGSWDNEQFF
TRBV5-1	-	-	CASSLVGGSPLHF
TRBV6-6	TRBD1	once	CASRERQTGQLNTF
TRBV4-3	-	-	CASSFQTGTSYEQYF
TRBV5-4	TRBD1	-	CASSFQRDSQETQYF
TRBV28	-	-	CASRAQGSYEQYF
TRBV18	-	-	CASSPTGVSYEQYF
TRBV2	TRBD1	-	CASKGQGSSTEAFF
TRBV28	-	-	CASTSFNEQFF
TRBV5-3	-	-	CARLTFPPGANEQYF
TRBV2	-	-	CATSGAEGTEAFF
TRBV10-1	-	-	CASSAPHNSPLHF
TRBV10-1	-	-	CASSQTLKNIQYF
TRBV30	-	-	CAWRKGLSSEQFF
TRBV30	-	-	CAWSVERGTGELFF
TRBV6-5	-	-	CASSYSQGRNTIYF
TRBV5-1	-	-	CASAESSYNEQFF
TRBV6-4	-	-	CASSDSGVNEQFF
TRBV4-1	-	-	CASSQARGPSTDTQYF
TRBV30	-	-	CAWTSGSGGYTF
TRBV28	TRBD1	-	CASSSYILETGGPYEQYF
TRBV6-1	TRBD2	-	CASRPLERGTEYF
TRBV6-1	-	-	CASSEGAWSYNSPLHF
TRBV5-1	-	-	CASTPRDPGYGYTF
TRBV7-2	-	-	CASSLAVVRAGANVLTF
TRBV7-3	-	-	CASAAIPRGGYTF
TRBV5-1	-	-	CASILQSTEAFF
TRBV18	-	-	CASSQTDTYEQYF
TRBV25-1	-	-	CASRGRKSSYNEQFF
TRBV13	-	-	CASSLSVSGNTIYF
TRBV4-1	TRBD2	-	CASSPTIGGGAETQYF
TRBV27	-	-	CASSYAGGPSREQYF
TRBV27	-	-	CASSTTRDNSYEQYF
TRBV6-5	-	-	CASSRAPLSGNTIYF
TRBV2	-	-	CASTEPGPPGSPYEQYF
TRBV27	TRBD1	-	CASSLGTGRSTEAFF
TRBV18	-	once	CASSPLAGQNTEAFF
TRBV25-1	-	-	CASSEFPAREQFF
TRBV30	-	-	CAWSERAGGETQYF
TRBV10-3	TRBD2	-	CAISEIGGETQYF
TRBV11-2	TRBD2	-	CASRGLAGPLAKNIQYF
TRBV10-2	-	once	CASSEGRWGRETQYF
TRBV7-9	-	-	CASSLGAGDQPQHF
TRBV29-1	TRBD1	-	CSDGTGSGEAFF
TRBV7-9	TRBD2	-	CASSLLGLAGGEQFF
TRBV6-1	-	-	CASKGVLSYEQYF
TRBV18	-	-	CASSPYFTVGGPYEQYF
TRBV10-1	TRBD2	-	CASSPGGLAGTNSYEQYF
TRBV19	-	-	CASSMQGATNEKLFF
TRBV2	TRBD1	-	CASILYRGTNEKLFF
TRBV9	-	-	CASSVDGPSIYEQFF
TRBV18	TRBD1	few	CASSPQGANEQYF
TRBV18	TRBD2	-	CASSRVGGEETQYF